A selection of T cell receptor beta chains follows, all from one sample in a study of CD8 T cells in Susac syndrome. MiXCR, applied by TCRdb to the immunoSEQ multiplex PCR reads, yields one record per CDR3 protein. The sample lists around 130,000 distinct CDR3 sequences, roughly 95% occurring once. The sample was CD4+ T cells from PBMCs. Receptors originate from a human donor with Susac syndrome. The CDR3 runs from the conserved cysteine through the conserved F or W. A D gene is named only where the DNA matches it firmly. The size field is filled for only some rows; it gives once, few, many or a size class.

size,D,V,J,DNA,CDR3
.,TRBD1,TRBV5-4,TRBJ1-1,TGTGCCAGCAGCGGGGGACAGAGAAACACTGAAGCTTTCTTT,CASSGGQRNTEAFF
.,TRBD2,TRBV15,TRBJ2-5,TGTGCCACCAGCAGAGATTCAGGAGGGACTAGGCAAGAGACCCAGTACTTC,CATSRDSGGTRQETQYF
.,.,TRBV7-2,TRBJ2-5,TGTGCCAGCAGCCCCGGTTTGAGGGGGGGCCAAGAGACCCAGTACTTC,CASSPGLRGGQETQYF
.,.,TRBV28,TRBJ2-4,TGTGCCAGCAGTTTCCCGCCCGCTGGGGCCAAAAACATTCAGTACTTC,CASSFPPAGAKNIQYF
.,.,TRBV13,TRBJ2-6,TGTGCCAGCAGCTTAGAAGCCGGGGGTGCCATCTCTGGGGCCAACGTCCTGACTTTC,CASSLEAGGAISGANVLTF
.,.,TRBV7-8,TRBJ2-7,TGTGCCAGCAGCTTACCCTTAAGCGGGCTAAACTACGAGCAGTACTTC,CASSLPLSGLNYEQYF
.,.,TRBV3-1,TRBJ1-2,TGTGCCAGCAGCCAAGGGGAAGGCAGGGTCTATGGCTACACCTTC,CASSQGEGRVYGYTF
.,TRBD1,TRBV5-1,TRBJ2-5,TGCGCCAGCAGCTGGAGACAGGGCCAAGAGACCCAGTACTTC,CASSWRQGQETQYF
.,.,TRBV4-1,TRBJ2-7,TGCGCCAGCAGCCAAGTGAACCAGGGCCCCTACGAGCAGTACTTC,CASSQVNQGPYEQYF
.,.,TRBV3-1,TRBJ1-2,TGTGCCAGCAGCCCCTTCCCCGGGGGGACGGCGTGGGATGGCTACACCTTC,CASSPFPGGTAWDGYTF
.,.,TRBV30,TRBJ1-1,TGTGCCTGGAGTGGCCCGGGGGCTGGGAACACTGAAGCTTTCTTT,CAWSGPGAGNTEAFF
.,.,TRBV14,TRBJ2-2,TGTGCCAGCAGCCAAGACGGTCGCCCCAGGAGCACCGGGGAGCTGTTTTTT,CASSQDGRPRSTGELFF
.,TRBD1,TRBV4-2,TRBJ1-5,TGTGCCAGCAGCCAAGAAAGACAGGGCGGACAGCCCCAGCATTTT,CASSQERQGGQPQHF
.,.,TRBV7-9,TRBJ2-5,TGTGCCAGCAGCTTAGGGGTTCGAGAGACCCAGTACTTC,CASSLGVRETQYF
.,TRBD2,TRBV20-1,TRBJ2-3,TGCAGTGCTACTAGCGGAGATACGCAGTATTTT,CSATSGDTQYF
.,TRBD1,TRBV9,TRBJ1-4,TGTGCCAGCAGCGTGACGACAGGGCCTAGTGAAAAACTGTTTTTT,CASSVTTGPSEKLFF
once,.,TRBV19,TRBJ1-1,TGTGCCAGTAGTATTGCGGGGGCCCGGACCCCCGAGGCTTTCTTT,CASSIAGARTPEAFF
.,.,TRBV20-1,TRBJ2-7,TGCAGTGCTAGTGAACCGGGCGAGCAGTACTTC,CSASEPGEQYF
.,.,TRBV29-1,TRBJ2-3,TGCAGCGCGGGGACGGAATTCACAGATACGCAGTATTTT,CSAGTEFTDTQYF
.,.,TRBV5-1,TRBJ1-5,TGCGCCAGCCCCACCTTTCTCCCTAGCAATCAGCCCCAGCATTTT,CASPTFLPSNQPQHF
.,TRBD1,TRBV7-9,TRBJ2-4,TGTGCCAGCAGCTTTTACACAGGGGTCCTAGCCAAAAACATTCAGTACTTC,CASSFYTGVLAKNIQYF
.,.,TRBV9,TRBJ1-1,TGTGCCAGCACCCCAGCCCTGGGTGTAGGAACTGAAGCTTTCTTT,CASTPALGVGTEAFF
.,.,TRBV7-9,TRBJ1-1,TGTGCCAGCAGCTCGCAGGGCTTTGAAGCTTTCTTT,CASSSQGFEAFF
once,.,TRBV7-9,TRBJ1-1,TGTGCCAGCAGCTTCGAGGGGAAAAACACTGAAGCTTTCTTT,CASSFEGKNTEAFF
.,.,TRBV4-3,TRBJ2-7,TGCGCCAGCAGCCAAGATCCCTTCGCGGGCAGGGTGTACGAGCAGTACTTC,CASSQDPFAGRVYEQYF
few,TRBD2,TRBV5-4,TRBJ2-1,TGTGCCAGCAGCTTGGTGGCTAGCGGGAGGACCTCAGGGTTCTTC,CASSLVASGRTSGFF
.,TRBD2,TRBV20-1,TRBJ2-7,TGCAGTGCGAGGGGACTGACGCTAGCGGGTACGGACGAGCAGTACTTC,CSARGLTLAGTDEQYF
.,.,TRBV3-1,TRBJ2-1,TGTGCCAGCAGCCTAAAACGGAGCTCCTACAATGAGCAGTTCTTC,CASSLKRSSYNEQFF
.,TRBD1,TRBV12-3/TRBV12-4,TRBJ1-3,TGTGCCAGCAGGAGACAGGGTGGAAACACCATATATTTT,CASRRQGGNTIYF
.,TRBD2,TRBV12-3/TRBV12-4,TRBJ2-1,TGTGCCAGCAGACGGAGCGGGAGTTCGAATGAGCAGTTCTTC,CASRRSGSSNEQFF
.,TRBD1,TRBV6-1,TRBJ2-7,TGTGCCAGCAGTCGAACCTTCCGCCGGGACAGGGCCTACGAGCAGTACTTC,CASSRTFRRDRAYEQYF
.,TRBD1,TRBV14,TRBJ2-5,TGTGCCAGCAGCCTGCAACGGACAGGGGGCGAAGAGACCCAGTACTTC,CASSLQRTGGEETQYF
.,TRBD2,TRBV5-1,TRBJ2-1,TGCGCCAGCAGCTCGGACCTAGCGGGTTACAATGAGCAGTTCTTC,CASSSDLAGYNEQFF
.,TRBD2,TRBV12-3/TRBV12-4,TRBJ2-1,TGTGCCAGCAGTTTATCTATCGGGAGGGAGGGAAACAATGAGCAGTTCTTC,CASSLSIGREGNNEQFF
once,TRBD2,TRBV2,TRBJ2-7,TGTGCCAGCAGCCCGACAGCGGGAGTTAGGGACGAGCAGTACTTC,CASSPTAGVRDEQYF
once,TRBD1,TRBV29-1,TRBJ1-4,TGCAGCGTTGGACCCCGGGACAGGCTTGAAAAACTGTTTTTT,CSVGPRDRLEKLFF
.,TRBD1,TRBV14,TRBJ2-2,TGTGCCAGCAGCCACAGGGGGACCGGGGAGCTGTTTTTT,CASSHRGTGELFF
.,.,TRBV5-4,TRBJ2-1,TGTGCCAGCAGCCCTGACCCGGGGCCAAGGGAGCAGTTCTTC,CASSPDPGPREQFF